Below, 13 T cell receptor beta chains from the same sample are listed, as sequenced in a study of response to subunit inactivated influenza vaccine. TCRdb called the RT-PCR reads again in MiXCR, with one record for every CDR3 protein. The repertoire consists of about 240,000 distinct CDR3 sequences, with more than 9% occurring once and the leading ten covering about 8%. The material sequenced was non-naive T cells sorted from PBMCs, taken less than 15 days before vaccination. These receptors all stem from a man aged 50 or older who received an inactivated influenza vaccine.

Ten or more counts support this clonotype. V usage is TRBV7-8 and J usage is TRBJ1-5, with TRBD1 as a possible D gene (5 bases). This CDR3 has 15 amino acids. Trimming removed 5 bases from V and 0 bases from J, with 11 bases in between. CDR1 is SGHVS and CDR2 is FQNEAQ in the germline V gene. Here the CDR3 reads CASSPGSGSNQPQHF. For the CDR3, the DNA is TGTGCCAGCAGCCCAGGGTCAGGTAGCAATCAGCCCCAGCATTTT. The full variable domain, its missing parts supplied by reference TRBV7-8 and TRBJ1-5, is GAGVSQSPRYKVAKRGQDVALRCDPISGHVSLFWYQQALGQGPEFLTYFQNEAQLDKSGLPSDRFFAERPEGSVSTLKIQRTQQEDSAVYLCASSPGSGSNQPQHFGDGTRLSIL.

The CDR3 DNA sequence: TGTGCCAGCAGCTTTCCGGGGTTCGTCCAGACCCAGTACTTC. This encodes CASSFPGFVQTQYF. The chain couples TRBV11-2 to TRBJ2-5; TRBD2 might be the D (5 bases). CDR1 is SGHAT and CDR2 is FQNNGV in the germline V gene. This CDR3 region has 14 residues. Trimming pared 3 bases from V and 6 bases from J, leaving 14 bases between.

The chain combines TRBV5-1 with TRBJ2-5, with a weak D call TRBD1 (6 bases). Germline loops: CDR1 SGHRS, CDR2 YFSETQ. This CDR3 has 14 amino acids. V lost 4 bases, J lost 0 bases, and 10 bases lay in between. The DNA of the CDR3 is TGCGCCAGCAGCCCTGGGACAAACCAAGAGACCCAGTACTTC. Translating it yields CASSPGTNQETQYF.

V gene TRBV19 combines with J gene TRBJ2-1; 9 nucleotides line up with TRBD1. CDR3 size: 15 residues. The germline gives CDR1 LNHDA, CDR2 SQIVND (reference sequence). V lost 4 bases and J lost 3; bases outside the gene matches: 4. CDR3 sequence reads: CASSKSGQGYNEQFF. Here the CDR3 DNA reads TGTGCCAGTAGTAAGTCGGGACAGGGCTACAATGAGCAGTTCTTC.

J is TRBJ2-5 and V is TRBV20-1; 12 bases are shared with TRBD2. V trimming: 5 bases; J trimming: 5 bases; junction bases outside the gene matches: 12. CDR3 length equals 16 residues. Germline V gene sequence: CDR1 DFQATT, CDR2 SNEGSKA (reference sequence). The DNA for the CDR3 is TGCAGTGCTTATAGTCCGGCTAGCGGGAGGGGGGAGACCCAGTACTTC. The encoded protein is CSAYSPASGRGETQYF.

This clonotype turned up a few times. The rearrangement joins TRBV29-1 to TRBJ2-3; no definite D call. The ends were cut back, 3 bases at V and 2 bases at J, with 21 bases in the middle. The V gene's germline CDR1 is SQVTM and CDR2 ANQGSEA. The CDR3 runs 17 residues. Written as DNA, the CDR3 is TGCAGCGTTGAGGGTGTACATAAGCGTCACAACACAGATACGCAGTATTTT. Amino acids: CSVEGVHKRHNTDTQYF.

This clonotype has at least ten counts. The V and J genes are TRBV11-1 and TRBJ2-5; 9 nucleotides line up with TRBD1. CDR3 length equals 15 residues. CDR1 and CDR2 from the germline V gene are SGHAT and FQDESV (reference sequence). The V and J ends lost 3 bases and 4 bases, in that order; junction bases with no gene match: 6. For the CDR3, the DNA is TGTGCCAGCAGCTTTACAGGGGGCACATTAGAGACCCAGTACTTC. As protein: CASSFTGGTLETQYF.

The chain is built from TRBV6-2 or TRBV6-3 and TRBJ2-3, with D perhaps matching TRBD2 (5 bases). This CDR3 contains 15 residues. The germline V and J ends were trimmed by 2 bases and 0 bases, with 9 bases remaining between them. Per the germline V gene, CDR1 is MNHEY and CDR2 is SVGEGT. The CDR3 region is CASSYIGGSTDTQYF. As DNA, the CDR3 is TGTGCCAGCAGTTACATAGGCGGGAGCACAGATACGCAGTATTTT.

This clonotype was seen a few times. This chain connects TRBV12-3 or TRBV12-4 to TRBJ1-4, with D perhaps matching TRBD1 (6 bases). Trimming removed 6 bases at V and 8 bases at J, with 16 bases between. This CDR3 is built from 14 residues. The CDR3 protein is CASSTTGWGEKLFF. The CDR3 nucleotides are TGTGCCAGCAGCACGACAGGATGGGGGGAAAAACTGTTTTTT.

The V and J genes are TRBV3-1 and TRBJ1-2, with no clear D. Trimming removed 3 bases from V and 8 bases from J, with 13 bases in between. CDR1 is LGHDT, CDR2 YNNKEL, per germline (reference sequence). This CDR3 is built from 13 residues. This CDR3 is CASSQDPGYGYTF. Written as DNA, the CDR3 is TGTGCCAGCAGCCAGGACCCGGGATACGGCTACACCTTC.

This clonotype has ten or more counts. The V call is TRBV12-3 or TRBV12-4, the J call TRBJ2-7, with 7 bases lining up with TRBD1. This CDR3 contains 14 residues. V was clipped by 6 bases and J by 7 bases; unmatched bases: 12. CDR3 region: CASSPPIRQGEQYF. The CDR3 DNA reads TGTGCCAGCAGCCCCCCTATAAGACAGGGAGAGCAGTACTTC.

This clonotype came up a few times. The CDR3 loop reads CSAQRQLADTEAFF. DNA of the CDR3: TGCAGTGCCCAAAGACAGTTGGCGGACACTGAAGCTTTCTTT. The gene calls are TRBV20-1 and TRBJ1-1; D may be TRBD1 (5 bases). CDR1 and CDR2 (germline): DFQATT, SNEGSKA (reference sequence). With 6 bases removed from V and 3 bases from J, the gap between germline ends came to 17 bases. This CDR3 contains 14 residues.

This clonotype was recorded many times. The gene calls are TRBV19 and TRBJ1-1; D is unclear. Per germline, CDR1 LNHDA and CDR2 SQIVND (reference sequence). This CDR3 region has 13 residues. Trimming stripped 7 bases from V and 5 bases from J, with 14 bases between. CDR3 DNA sequence: TGTGCCAGTAACGCAGGAGTTCGAACTGAAGCTTTCTTT. Protein: CASNAGVRTEAFF.